This TCR beta chain was recorded in a study of cytomegalovirus exposure and HLA in healthy donors (dated by TCRdb to the late 2010s). Some background on the complete study: An earlier analysis of 587 of the donors reported 250 to 350 Gb of sequence data and 117 million unique TCR beta sequences obtained from approximately 180 million T cells. A separate validation cohort of roughly 120 different subjects was used in addition to the approximately 700-subject first cohort. Using immunosequencing, the study profiled T cell repertoires from some 670 subjects and related those repertoires to cytomegalovirus serostatus. On average, roughly 240,000 unique TCR beta nucleotide sequences were sequenced per donor among 398 genotyped donors of the cohort, with 15% to 20% of those sequences being non-productive. Donor age, sex, ethnicity and CMV serostatus were collected together with the repertoire data. Approximately 310 gigabases of sequencing data and approximately 91 million unique TCR sequences made up an early release that covered 500 to 700 HLA-typed donors. The study aimed to test whether cataloging public T cell receptors could reveal signatures of past pathogen exposure. To decide whether each TCR beta V gene segment behaved as functional or pseudogenic, an earlier analysis of some 600 of the donors relied on high-throughput TCR beta sequencing. The genetic ancestry cluster associated with self-reported Caucasian donors included over 80% of the roughly 380 genotyped donors. A later analysis re-analyzed previously published TCR beta repertoires from 550 to 700 donors and added high-resolution HLA genotyping to study TCR occurrence patterns. Every repertoire in the discovery cohort had been generated on one and the same sequencing platform. Genome-wide SNP genotypes for about three fifths of the roughly 670 donors were used in a later genetic analysis, which treated that subset as a discovery cohort. The number of typed donors differed by locus: roughly 629-640 for A, B, C, DRB1 and DQB1; 500 to 550 for DQA1; fewer than 610 for DPA1; and 450 to 480 for DPB1. The study combined high-throughput TCR immunosequencing, statistical association of individual TCRs with disease status, and machine learning to predict cytomegalovirus infection status. HLA typing included class I and class II loci at four-digit resolution. Several DR-DQ haplotypes were treated as single units for association and clustering because of strong linkage in the cohort. Rather than using new phenotypic data, the later analysis identified candidate immune exposures from TCR beta sequences and from how often those sequences occurred across donors.

The cohort comprised 670 or so healthy bone marrow donors. All cohort members were sampled while nominally healthy, although unrecorded immune exposures were likely present. The donor tested CMV seronegative and was one of the 352 seronegative cohort members. A peripheral blood sample was collected from each donor, and TCR beta sequencing was performed on peripheral blood mononuclear cells. Genomic DNA was extracted from the blood cell samples with the Qiagen DNeasy Blood Extraction Kit. Library prep was done by the immunoSEQ multiplex PCR assay. For the multiplex PCR, a mixture combining 60 forward primers for TCR Vbeta segments and 13 reverse primers for TCR Jbeta segments was used. A multiplex PCR assay on genomic DNA amplified the CDR3 region of rearranged TCR beta genes. The amplified TCR beta libraries were sequenced on the Illumina HiSeq System as 87-base-pair reads. Per the authors' processing: A later analysis counted about 76 million unique TCR beta chains across the 690 or so repertoires, and 10 million to 12 million of these chains were shared by at least two donors. Raw reads were error-corrected and collapsed into unique sequences with a nearest-neighbor algorithm that merged closely related sequences to remove PCR and sequencing errors. Alignment of CDR3 sequences to IMGT reference sequences was used to assign V, D and J gene segments. For a sequence to be retained, a match of at least six nucleotides was required to both a V gene segment and a J gene segment. Rearrangements were called productive when the CDR3 lacked stop codons and stayed in frame with V and J; all others were non-productive. Following IMGT convention, CDR3 was defined as the stretch from the second conserved V-encoded cysteine to the conserved J-encoded phenylalanine. The earlier analysis of fewer than 750 of the donors excluded sequences that lacked an unambiguous match to a single V gene segment. In an earlier analysis of 587 of the donors, V segments were called functional above 56.7% productive rearrangements and were called segregating when the between-donor standard deviation exceeded 5%. A statistical classification framework was built to diagnose cytomegalovirus status from the catalog of TCR beta chain sequences. In a later analysis, V and J genes were assigned by comparing TCR nucleotide sequences against IMGT/GENE-DB human TR gene sequences. The TCRdist pipeline was used in a later analysis to assign CDR3 sequences and most-parsimonious VDJ recombination scenarios. In a later analysis, every TCR beta chain was defined by the combination of its CDR3 amino acid sequence and its V-gene family, and reads without a unique V-gene family were dropped. As a way to deal with suspected cross-contamination and a sequencing artifact, a later analysis dropped approximately 570 nucleotide sequences that were highly shared and had low generation probability. For each public chain, a later analysis derived a clonal expansion index from normalized ranks of inferred template counts within each repertoire. Generation probabilities in a later analysis came from a VDJ recombination model fitted to out-of-frame rearrangements, and those results were checked against IGoR. Hypergeometric tests were used in a later analysis to score TCR-TCR, TCR-HLA and TCR-CMV co-occurrence, with a repertoire-size bias correction applied to the TCR pairs. In a later analysis, false discovery rates were estimated by permuting HLA or CMV assignments 20 times. In a later analysis, co-occurring TCRs were grouped with DBSCAN, and TCRdist sequence similarity was added when clustering was performed within HLA-allele-positive subsets. For co-occurrence clustering, repertoires with fewer than 30,000 or more than 120,000 public chains were excluded, along with a handful of repertoires with anomalous nucleotide sharing. TCRdb took over this immuneACCESS table, retaining in-frame rearrangements with V and J assigned. Such tables are incomplete; in checked studies, under half of the missing clones stem from an unresolved V gene, and the remainder is unexplained. Clone size and V and J calls were adopted from that table, with D and trimming inferred from the DNA. The table for this sample records about 130,000 clones. The ten biggest clones cover roughly 0.94% of the sample.

A note on this clone: Its antigen remains undetermined.

Based on the germline V gene, the CDR1 and CDR2 sequences are MGHRA and YSYEKL. V loses 2 bases, J loses 6 bases, and the germline ends lie 5 bases apart. The CDR3 starts with the cysteine, ends with the phenylalanine, and has 12 residues. The only DNA kept is the CDR3, 36 bases in frame from the first base. Results and caveats for the whole study, not just this receptor: In the study, around 150 TCR beta chains were listed as associated with cytomegalovirus. The 87-base-pair reads could not distinguish some IMGT-functional V segments, including TRBV6-2 and TRBV6-3, so those segments were excluded. Because counts were too low, around 17 rarely observed V segments, including chromosome 9 orphons, were left out of the earlier analysis of several hundred of the donors. In a later analysis, several top co-occurrence clusters were reported to appear linked to parvovirus B19, influenza, CMV and Epstein-Barr virus. In a later analysis, some 17,000 TCR beta sequences were associated with specific HLA alleles at a false discovery rate of 0.05. Only TCR beta chains were sequenced in this cohort, and the absence of alpha or paired-chain data limited detectable features. The classifier was reported to diagnose cytomegalovirus status with high specificity and sensitivity in both the original cohort and the validation cohort. A later analysis found that TCR association rates varied across HLA loci, with DRB1 alleles showing the most associated TCRs and HLA-C alleles the fewest. HLA typing was unavailable for some donors at each locus, so association tests used only the typed subset. A later analysis found that most CMV-associated TCR beta chains appeared HLA-restricted, with HLA associations seemingly driven largely by CMV exposure. A further reported finding was that TCR beta sequences accurately predicted the HLA-A and HLA-B alleles for most subjects in the first cohort. The authors suggested that the approach could potentially be extended to other disease states and immunological phenotypes. The presence/absence analyses assumed that sequencing depth was roughly uniform across donors, and that assumption may not be true. In vitro tests confirmed that a few of the cytomegalovirus-associated TCR beta chains recognize cytomegalovirus antigens. Broadly in line with IMGT annotations, most TCR beta V segments showed up in productive rearrangements about 87% or about 30% of the time in an earlier analysis of several hundred of the donors. According to a later genetic analysis, donors in an Asian-associated ancestry cluster had fewer N-insertions in productive TCRs than the approximately 690-donor mean. The sequencing pipeline was judged likely to have produced a cluster of highly shared sequence variants as a technical artifact. Linkage disequilibrium might explain the correlated functional status among segregating V segments, but an unknown experimental factor could not be ruled out. In a later genetic analysis, a missense DCLRE1C variant was associated with V-gene and J-gene trimming of TCR beta chains, and the association was replicated in an independent cohort. Immune exposure information for the cohort was limited to CMV serostatus. Most TCR sequences were observed very rarely across donors, whereas some public TCRs were present in many individuals. Assigning TCR associations to individual alleles was difficult when HLA alleles, especially DR and DQ, strongly co-occurred. A later analysis found that HLA-associated TCR beta chains were more clonally expanded and had lower generation probabilities than equally common non-associated chains.

The sequence came from a young man in good health and CMV-seronegative. This chain is built from TRBV4-1 and TRBJ2-1, with the D gene call left open. Material: PBMCs. The DNA is as follows: TGCGCCAGCAGCCAAAACACCAATGAGCAGTTCTTC. This sequence encodes CASSQNTNEQFF.